What follows describes a single T cell receptor beta chain. What it binds is unknown. This record belongs to a study of T cell repertoires in ileal Crohn's disease. CDR3 length: 12 residues. Germline lookup yields CDR1 SEHNR and CDR2 FQNEAQ (reference sequence). The V and J ends lost 2 bases and 5 bases respectively, with 6 bases between them. Only in-frame clones appear in the TCRdb table, and some are missing; sequencing was by immunoSEQ multiplex PCR. The repertoire includes under 7,500 clones, about 96% of them detected once, and approximately 0.33% sits in the top ten. Study-wide points: Clonal expansions were more frequent in active smokers than non-smokers at surgery. Sorted CD8 T cells held more high-frequency clones than CD4. Clonality above 26.8% at surgery always came with endoscopic recurrence.

The clonotype was recovered from an adult with Crohn's disease. The chain carries TRBV7-9 and TRBJ2-5; D unresolved. The specimen sequenced was ileal tissue. CDR3 nucleotides: TGTGCCAGCAGCTTAATCGGTGAGACCCAGTACTTC. Encoded protein: CASSLIGETQYF.